The 28 T cell receptor beta chains below come from one sample, sequenced in a study of technical replicates of blood from a few donors. Sequenced by immunoSEQ multiplex PCR; TCRdb stores in-frame clones only, minus some. The sample has about 66,000 clones, roughly 90% seen once. The sample taken for sequencing was PBMCs. These receptors were collected from a human donor in good health. Some clones in this sample may be carry-over from other donors' samples.

The V and J genes are TRBV7-9 and TRBJ1-3; D is ambiguous. With 5 bases removed from V and 6 bases from J, the gap between germline ends came to 17 bases. Germline CDR1 and CDR2: SEHNR and FQNEAQ (reference sequence). This CDR3 is built from 15 residues. The CDR3 region has the DNA TGTGCCAGCAGCCAAAACCAGAGACTAGAAAACACCATATATTTT. Translating gives CASSQNQRLENTIYF.

A remark on this clone: Other DNA sequences of this sample code for an identical CDR3. V usage is TRBV6-5 and J usage is TRBJ2-7; 13 bases fit TRBD2. With 6 bases clipped from V and 3 bases from J, the junction kept 5 bases outside the gene matches. The CDR3 has 15 residues. Germline lookup yields CDR1 MNHEY and CDR2 SVGAGI. The chain's CDR3 is CASSPGLAGFYEQYF. DNA of the CDR3: TGTGCCAGCAGCCCGGGACTAGCGGGATTCTACGAGCAGTACTTC.

The gene calls are TRBV6-1 and TRBJ1-2; 10 nucleotides match TRBD1. Trimming took 6 bases from V and 6 from J; bases not matched to a gene: 4. The CDR3 consists of 13 residues. CDR1 and CDR2 from the germline V gene are MNHNS and SASEGT. For the CDR3, the DNA is TGTGCCAGCAGGCTCGACAGGGGGCATGGCTACACCTTC. It encodes CASRLDRGHGYTF.

The rearrangement uses TRBV9 and TRBJ1-1; 8 nucleotides align to TRBD1. Losses at the gene ends were 3 bases for V and 6 bases for J; bases not matched to a gene: 4. This CDR3 contains 13 residues. Germline CDR1 is SGDLS and CDR2 is YYNGEE. The CDR3 loop is CASSGQGRPEAFF. The CDR3 DNA follows: TGTGCCAGCAGCGGACAGGGGAGGCCTGAAGCTTTCTTT.

The genes are TRBV30 and TRBJ1-5; 8 bases fit TRBD1. Germline CDR1 and CDR2: GTSNPN and SVGIG (reference sequence). J lost 2 bases, V lost 1 base, and 4 bases had no gene match. This CDR3 comprises 15 residues. CDR3 sequence: CAWSDGQGGNQPQHF. CDR3 bases: TGTGCCTGGAGTGACGGACAGGGTGGCAATCAGCCCCAGCATTTT.

V is TRBV2 and J is TRBJ1-4; 12 bases are shared with TRBD1. The trim removed 5 bases at V and 3 bases at J, leaving 10 bases unmatched. This CDR3 spans 18 amino acids. Germline V gives CDR1 SNHLY, CDR2 FYNNEI. The CDR3 here is CASSSQSGTGGPNEKLFF. Here the CDR3 DNA reads TGTGCCAGCAGTTCACAATCCGGGACAGGGGGCCCTAATGAAAAACTGTTTTTT.

The V gene is TRBV5-6, the J gene TRBJ1-1; D remains ambiguous. Trimming cost V 0 bases and J 5 bases, with 8 bases left between them. This CDR3 has 13 residues. Germline V gene lookup returns CDR1 SGHDT and CDR2 YYEEEE. Here the CDR3 reads CASSLDLVTEAFF. DNA for the CDR3: TGTGCCAGCAGCTTGGACTTGGTGACTGAAGCTTTCTTT.

The V call is TRBV19, the J call TRBJ2-1; D is possibly TRBD1 (5 bases). V was cut by 7 bases and J by 7 bases, with 26 bases left in between. Germline V gives CDR1 LNHDA, CDR2 SQIVND (reference sequence). The CDR3 has 17 residues. The CDR3 region is CASNNPSWQGSLNEQFF. Here the CDR3 DNA reads TGTGCCAGTAACAACCCGTCGTGGCAGGGCTCCCTGAATGAGCAGTTCTTC. Supplemented by reference TRBV19 and TRBJ2-1, the full variable domain reads DGGITQSPKYLFRKEGQNVTLSCEQNLNHDAMYWYRQDPGQGLRLIYYSQIVNDFQKGDIAEGYSVSREKKESFPLTVTSAQKNPTAFYLCASNNPSWQGSLNEQFFGPGTRLTVL.

The chain is built from TRBV9 and TRBJ2-3, with TRBD2 matching 8 bases. The CDR3 is made up of 13 amino acids. In germline, CDR1 is SGDLS, CDR2 YYNGEE. The V and J ends lost 0 bases and 13 bases, in that order; junction bases with no gene match: 7. The CDR3 here is CASSVGGSGSEYF. The CDR3 DNA sequence: TGTGCCAGCAGCGTAGGAGGCAGCGGGAGTGAGTATTTT. The complete variable domain, with remaining parts taken from reference TRBV9 and TRBJ2-3, reads DSGVTQTPKHLITATGQRVTLRCSPRSGDLSVYWYQQSLDQGLQFLIQYYNGEERAKGNILERFSAQQFPDLHSELNLSSLELGDSALYFCASSVGGSGSEYFGPGTRLTVL.

The V call is TRBV4-3, the J call TRBJ1-6; D is ambiguous. V was pared by 0 bases and J by 0 bases, with 12 bases between. CDR1 is LGHNA, CDR2 YSLEER, per germline. CDR3 size: 18 residues. The CDR3 protein is CASSQDPIPSSYNSPLHF. In DNA, the CDR3 is TGCGCCAGCAGCCAAGATCCTATCCCGAGCTCCTATAATTCACCCCTCCACTTT.

The rearrangement uses TRBV13 and TRBJ1-5, with 8 bases identical to TRBD1. Looked up from germline, CDR1 is PRHDT and CDR2 is FYEKMQ (reference sequence). J was trimmed by 5 bases and V by 6 bases; bases with no gene match: 9. The CDR3 loop spans 15 amino acids. CDR3 amino acids: CASRSWDRLHQPQHF. For the CDR3, the DNA is TGTGCCAGCAGGAGTTGGGACAGGCTACATCAGCCCCAGCATTTT.

The rearrangement links TRBV19 to TRBJ2-5; TRBD2 matches at 7 bases. With 1 base clipped from V and 1 base from J, the junction kept 6 bases outside the gene matches. This CDR3 is built from 16 residues. In germline, CDR1 is LNHDA, CDR2 SQIVND (reference sequence). For the CDR3, the DNA is TGTGCCAGTAGTATAGGTCTAGCGGCAATCCAAGAGACCCAGTACTTC. Amino acids: CASSIGLAAIQETQYF.

V is TRBV7-8 and J is TRBJ2-2, with a possible D match to TRBD1 (6 bases). The CDR3 is 17 residues long. Germline V CDR1 and CDR2: SGHVS, FQNEAQ. V was clipped by 6 bases and J by 0 bases, with 17 bases between them. This chain's CDR3 is CASSPQGLQTNTGELFF. In DNA, the CDR3 is TGTGCCAGCAGTCCTCAGGGGCTACAAACGAACACCGGGGAGCTGTTTTTT.

The chain joins TRBV4-2 to TRBJ2-5, with D perhaps TRBD2 (6 bases). V was cut by 0 bases and J by 2 bases, with 10 bases left in between. The CDR3 is 15 amino acids. Looked up from germline, CDR1 is LGHNA and CDR2 is YNFKEQ. The CDR3 region has the DNA TGTGCCAGCAGCCAAGAAGGCGGGGTACAAGAGACCCAGTACTTC. Translation: CASSQEGGVQETQYF.

This clone is categorized as medium-sized. The CDR3 sequence is CARSLGSGGTPKNIQYF. The CDR3 region has the DNA TGTGCCAGAAGCTTAGGTTCGGGAGGGACCCCCAAAAACATTCAGTACTTC. This chain connects TRBV7-5 to TRBJ2-4; TRBD2, the table's D call, lacks a check against the DNA. TRBV7-5 is a documented pseudogene. The CDR3 covers 17 residues.

In its sample, this clone was seen once. V gene TRBV29-1 combines with J gene TRBJ2-2; a possible D gene is TRBD2 (5 bases). Germline assignment: CDR1 SQVTM and CDR2 ANQGSEA. This CDR3 has 14 residues. The V end was cut by 5 bases, the J end by 2 bases, with 12 bases between. The CDR3 DNA follows: TGCAGCGTTTCCCGGGATAGTAACACCGGGGAGCTGTTTTTT. Its translation: CSVSRDSNTGELFF.

This clone was counted between two and nine times. V is TRBV7-2 and J is TRBJ1-1, with D tentatively TRBD1 (5 bases). The CDR3 is 14 amino acids. V gave up 2 bases and J gave up 0 bases, with 7 bases separating them. CDR1 SGHTA and CDR2 FQGNSA come from the germline V gene. CDR3 sequence (DNA): TGTGCCAGCAGCTTAAGACAGCTGAACACTGAAGCTTTCTTT. Protein: CASSLRQLNTEAFF. Using reference TRBV7-2 and TRBJ1-1 for the parts outside the CDR3, the full variable domain is GAGVSQSPSNKVTEKGKDVELRCDPISGHTALYWYRQSLGQGLEFLIYFQGNSAPDKSGLPSDRFSAERTGGSVSTLTIQRTQQEDSAVYLCASSLRQLNTEAFFGQGTRLTVV.

This chain uses TRBV30 with TRBJ2-5; 10 bases map to TRBD2. The CDR3 totals 13 residues. Germline assignment: CDR1 GTSNPN and CDR2 SVGIG (reference sequence). Trimming took 5 bases from V and 5 from J; bases not matched to a gene: 5. CDR3 nucleotides: TGTGCCTGGGCAGGGACTAGCGTGGAGACCCAGTACTTC. It codes for CAWAGTSVETQYF.

The chain links TRBV18 to TRBJ1-5; TRBD1 aligns across 8 bases. Unmatched junction bases numbered 5, after V lost 8 bases and J lost 5 bases. The CDR3 covers 13 residues. From germline, CDR1 is KGHSH and CDR2 LQKENI. CDR3 region: CASRQGRYQPQHF. For the CDR3, the DNA is TGTGCCAGCAGACAGGGGAGGTATCAGCCCCAGCATTTT.

This sequence joins TRBV4-2 and TRBJ2-7; D is unresolved. The ends were cut back, 3 bases at V and 2 bases at J, with 8 bases in the middle. The CDR3 length is 13 residues. CDR1 is LGHNA and CDR2 is YNFKEQ in the germline V gene. CDR3 sequence (DNA): TGTGCCAGCAGCCAGGAACTAACCTACGAGCAGTACTTC. Translated, it gives CASSQELTYEQYF.

The rearrangement joins TRBV5-8 to TRBJ2-1, with TRBD2 matching 8 bases. This CDR3 contains 13 residues. Looked up from germline, CDR1 is SGHTS and CDR2 is YDEGEE. V dropped 3 bases and J dropped 8; count of bases not matched to a gene: 4. This CDR3 reads CASSWDGGDEQFF. The CDR3 coding sequence is TGTGCCAGCAGCTGGGACGGGGGGGATGAGCAGTTCTTC.

The chain recombines TRBV9 with TRBJ2-2; a weak D match, TRBD2 (5 bases). Germline lookup yields CDR1 SGDLS and CDR2 YYNGEE. With 0 bases removed from V and 4 bases from J, the gap between germline ends came to 10 bases. The CDR3 consists of 15 residues. For the CDR3, the DNA is TGTGCCAGCAGCGTAGAGGGAGTTAGCACCGGGGAGCTGTTTTTT. Its translation: CASSVEGVSTGELFF.

This chain links TRBV6-5 with TRBJ1-1; 8 positions match TRBD1. The CDR3 covers 14 residues. The germline CDR1 and CDR2 sequences are MNHEY and SVGAGI. Trimming removed 0 bases from V and 6 bases from J; junction bases left unmatched: 3. Here the CDR3 DNA reads TGTGCCAGCAGTTACTCTGGCAGGGGGCCTGAAGCTTTCTTT. It yields the protein CASSYSGRGPEAFF.

This chain links TRBV5-1 with TRBJ1-1, with unresolved D. The CDR3 has 14 amino acids. Trimming stripped 0 bases from V and 10 bases from J, with 16 bases between. In germline, CDR1 is SGHRS, CDR2 YFSETQ. CDR3 coding DNA: TGCGCCAGCAGCTTGGGCCGAAACCCAGGTTCAGCTTTCTTT. This encodes CASSLGRNPGSAFF.

This chain connects TRBV5-6 to TRBJ1-2; D is perhaps TRBD1 (6 bases). The CDR3 is 15 residues long. Trimming took 4 bases from V and 3 from J, leaving 16 bases between them. Germline V lookup: CDR1 SGHDT, CDR2 YYEEEE. The CDR3 DNA reads TGTGCCAGCAGCCCCTGGCTGGGACACCACTATGGCTACACCTTC. Protein: CASSPWLGHHYGYTF.

V usage is TRBV6-1 and J usage is TRBJ2-3, with D perhaps matching TRBD2 (5 bases). The germline gives CDR1 MNHNS, CDR2 SASEGT. CDR3 length equals 12 residues. The V end lost 10 bases, the J end lost 6 bases, and 14 bases lay between the germline ends. CDR3 amino acids: CATGGLGDTQYF. The CDR3 region has the DNA TGTGCCACGGGCGGGTTGGGGGATACGCAGTATTTT.

This chain joins TRBV7-2 and TRBJ2-5, with 8 positions matching TRBD1. The V segment lost 5 bases and the J segment 5 bases; nucleotides outside the gene matches: 13. The CDR3 loop spans 16 amino acids. Germline values: CDR1 SGHTA, CDR2 FQGNSA. The DNA for the CDR3 is TGTGCCAGCAGCCTCCGGACAGGGCTAACGCGGGAGACCCAGTACTTC. It yields the protein CASSLRTGLTRETQYF.

The sample holds one count of this clone. The chain uses TRBV7-2 and TRBJ1-3; no firm D call. The CDR3 extends over 15 amino acids. Deletions cut 1 base from V and 0 bases from J, with 7 bases between. CDR1 and CDR2 (germline): SGHTA, FQGNSA. The CDR3 spells CASSLDTSSGNTIYF. The CDR3, as DNA: TGTGCCAGCAGCTTAGATACAAGCTCTGGAAACACCATATATTTT.